The rows below give T cell receptor beta chains drawn from one sample of a study of blood T cell repertoires in COVID-19. Sequencing used immunoSEQ multiplex PCR; TCRdb keeps in-frame clones, though not all of them. In the table there are around 220,000 clones, 86% of which are singletons. The sequenced sample consisted of peripheral blood. These receptor sequences come from a woman between 50 and 59 years old with COVID-19, enrolled during active disease. Both conserved end residues are part of each CDR3. D genes are given only for firm matches. Size is stated for part of the rows, as once, few or many counts, or as a class when the clone is expanded.

cdr3_length: 14; v_call: TRBV24-1; j_call: TRBJ1-1; clone_size: .; d_call: .; cdr3_aa: CATSRDNMNTEAFF; cdr3_nt: TGTGCCACCAGTCGGGACAACATGAACACTGAAGCTTTCTTT
cdr3_length: 16; v_call: TRBV13; j_call: TRBJ2-6; clone_size: .; d_call: .; cdr3_aa: CASSSLGTTGANVLTF; cdr3_nt: TGTGCCAGCAGCTCCTTGGGGACAACTGGGGCCAACGTCCTGACTTTC
cdr3_length: 17; v_call: TRBV12-5; j_call: TRBJ2-1; clone_size: .; d_call: TRBD1; cdr3_aa: CASGLVLGQGVYNEQFF; cdr3_nt: TGTGCTAGTGGTTTGGTACTAGGACAGGGTGTCTACAATGAGCAGTTCTTC
cdr3_length: 16; v_call: TRBV5-1; j_call: TRBJ2-3; clone_size: once; d_call: .; cdr3_aa: CASSLDGGPRTDTQYF; cdr3_nt: TGCGCCAGCAGCTTGGACGGGGGGCCTCGCACAGATACGCAGTATTTT
cdr3_length: 19; v_call: TRBV4-1; j_call: TRBJ1-4; clone_size: .; d_call: TRBD1; cdr3_aa: CASSQVSTGTGAGNEKLFF; cdr3_nt: TGCGCCAGCAGCCAAGTCTCTACCGGGACAGGGGCCGGTAATGAAAAACTGTTTTTT
cdr3_length: 17; v_call: TRBV5-1; j_call: TRBJ1-1; clone_size: .; d_call: .; cdr3_aa: CASRGGGRSLMNTEAFF; cdr3_nt: TGCGCCAGCAGAGGGGGGGGCCGGTCCCTTATGAACACTGAAGCTTTCTTT
cdr3_length: 16; v_call: TRBV27; j_call: TRBJ2-7; clone_size: .; d_call: .; cdr3_aa: CASSLRRGSSSYEQYF; cdr3_nt: TGTGCCAGCAGTTTACGGCGGGGCAGTAGCTCCTACGAGCAGTACTTC
cdr3_length: 14; v_call: TRBV11-2; j_call: TRBJ1-4; clone_size: .; d_call: TRBD1; cdr3_aa: CASSLMTGSEKLFF; cdr3_nt: TGTGCCAGCAGCTTAATGACAGGGTCTGAAAAACTGTTTTTT
cdr3_length: 15; v_call: TRBV5-4; j_call: TRBJ1-1; clone_size: .; d_call: TRBD1; cdr3_aa: CASSLTGGENTEAFF; cdr3_nt: TGTGCCAGCAGCTTAACAGGGGGCGAGAACACTGAAGCTTTCTTT
cdr3_length: 12; v_call: TRBV9; j_call: TRBJ1-1; clone_size: .; d_call: .; cdr3_aa: CASSGPHQLAFF; cdr3_nt: TGTGCCAGCAGCGGCCCACATCAGTTAGCTTTCTTT
cdr3_length: 13; v_call: TRBV12-3/TRBV12-4; j_call: TRBJ1-1; clone_size: .; d_call: .; cdr3_aa: CASRKGGAAEAFF; cdr3_nt: TGTGCCAGCAGAAAGGGGGGGGCCGCAGAAGCTTTCTTT
cdr3_length: 15; v_call: TRBV12-5; j_call: TRBJ1-6; clone_size: .; d_call: .; cdr3_aa: CASGPAAGPNSPLHF; cdr3_nt: TGTGCTAGTGGTCCGGCTGCAGGCCCCAATTCACCCCTCCACTTT
cdr3_length: 18; v_call: TRBV5-1; j_call: TRBJ1-6; clone_size: .; d_call: TRBD1; cdr3_aa: CASSLGGQVSSYNSPLHF; cdr3_nt: TGCGCCAGCAGCTTGGGGGGACAGGTCAGCTCCTATAATTCACCCCTCCACTTT
cdr3_length: 14; v_call: TRBV9; j_call: TRBJ1-2; clone_size: once; d_call: .; cdr3_aa: CASSVYDRNYGYTF; cdr3_nt: TGTGCCAGCAGCGTCTACGACAGGAACTATGGCTACACCTTC
cdr3_length: 12; v_call: TRBV12-3/TRBV12-4; j_call: TRBJ1-2; clone_size: .; d_call: .; cdr3_aa: CASSREGDGYTF; cdr3_nt: TGTGCCAGCTCCCGGGAGGGCGATGGCTACACCTTC
cdr3_length: 13; v_call: TRBV10-1; j_call: TRBJ2-1; clone_size: .; d_call: TRBD1; cdr3_aa: CASSQGAYNEQFF; cdr3_nt: TGCGCCAGCTCCCAGGGGGCTTATAATGAGCAGTTCTTC
cdr3_length: 14; v_call: TRBV24-1; j_call: TRBJ1-5; clone_size: few; d_call: .; cdr3_aa: CATSDPDTNQPQHF; cdr3_nt: TGTGCCACCAGTGATCCGGACACAAATCAGCCCCAGCATTTT
cdr3_length: 15; v_call: TRBV3-1/TRBV3-2; j_call: TRBJ1-4; clone_size: .; d_call: .; cdr3_aa: CASSKQGRWGEKLFF; cdr3_nt: TGTGCCAGCAGCAAACAGGGCAGGTGGGGTGAAAAACTGTTTTTT
cdr3_length: 13; v_call: TRBV10-3; j_call: TRBJ1-1; clone_size: .; d_call: TRBD1; cdr3_aa: CAISGTGRTEAFF; cdr3_nt: TGTGCCATCAGCGGGACAGGGAGAACTGAAGCTTTCTTT
cdr3_length: 16; v_call: TRBV5-6; j_call: TRBJ1-5; clone_size: .; d_call: TRBD1; cdr3_aa: CASSLRQGVLNQPQHF; cdr3_nt: TGTGCCAGCAGCTTAAGACAGGGGGTCCTTAATCAGCCCCAGCATTTT
cdr3_length: 13; v_call: TRBV10-1; j_call: TRBJ2-1; clone_size: .; d_call: .; cdr3_aa: CASSTSSYNEQFF; cdr3_nt: TGCGCCAGCAGTACTAGCTCCTACAATGAGCAGTTCTTC
cdr3_length: 14; v_call: TRBV6-5; j_call: TRBJ1-5; clone_size: .; d_call: .; cdr3_aa: CASSYGGSNQPQHF; cdr3_nt: TGTGCCAGCAGTTACGGGGGGAGCAATCAGCCCCAGCATTTT
cdr3_length: 14; v_call: TRBV29-1; j_call: TRBJ1-2; clone_size: .; d_call: TRBD1; cdr3_aa: CSVEWPDRLYGYTF; cdr3_nt: TGCAGCGTTGAGTGGCCGGACAGGCTTTATGGCTACACCTTC
cdr3_length: 13; v_call: TRBV7-2; j_call: TRBJ1-2; clone_size: .; d_call: .; cdr3_aa: CASSPGTVYGYTF; cdr3_nt: TGTGCCAGCAGCCCTGGGACTGTATATGGCTACACCTTC
cdr3_length: 18; v_call: TRBV5-1; j_call: TRBJ2-3; clone_size: .; d_call: TRBD2; cdr3_aa: CASSLSGTSGGRVDTQYF; cdr3_nt: TGCGCCAGCAGCTTATCTGGGACTAGCGGGGGTCGAGTAGATACGCAGTATTTT
cdr3_length: 14; v_call: TRBV3-1/TRBV3-2; j_call: TRBJ1-5; clone_size: .; d_call: .; cdr3_aa: CASSQGLRDQPQHF; cdr3_nt: TGTGCCAGCAGCCAGGGGCTTCGGGATCAGCCCCAGCATTTT
cdr3_length: 13; v_call: TRBV3-1/TRBV3-2; j_call: TRBJ2-2; clone_size: .; d_call: .; cdr3_aa: CASSPLITGELFF; cdr3_nt: TGTGCCAGCAGCCCACTAATAACCGGGGAGCTGTTTTTT
cdr3_length: 14; v_call: TRBV6-1; j_call: TRBJ1-1; clone_size: .; d_call: .; cdr3_aa: CASSEAQTTGRAFF; cdr3_nt: TGTGCCAGCAGTGAAGCCCAAACAACAGGGCGAGCTTTCTTT
cdr3_length: 16; v_call: TRBV19; j_call: TRBJ2-2; clone_size: .; d_call: TRBD2; cdr3_aa: CASSITPAGGSGELFF; cdr3_nt: TGTGCCAGTAGTATAACGCCAGCGGGGGGGAGCGGGGAGCTGTTTTTT
cdr3_length: 21; v_call: TRBV27; j_call: TRBJ1-6; clone_size: .; d_call: .; cdr3_aa: CASSLIGGDTPVSSYNSPLHF; cdr3_nt: TGTGCCAGCAGTTTAATCGGTGGAGATACTCCCGTGAGCTCCTATAATTCACCCCTCCACTTT
cdr3_length: 13; v_call: TRBV6-4; j_call: TRBJ1-2; clone_size: .; d_call: .; cdr3_aa: CASSDLPGYGYTF; cdr3_nt: TGTGCCAGCAGTGACCTTCCCGGCTATGGCTACACCTTC
cdr3_length: 17; v_call: TRBV7-2; j_call: TRBJ1-5; clone_size: .; d_call: TRBD1; cdr3_aa: CASSFLMDRGGIQPQHF; cdr3_nt: TGTGCCAGCAGCTTCCTAATGGACAGGGGAGGAATTCAGCCCCAGCATTTT